This T cell receptor beta chain was recorded in a study of cytomegalovirus exposure and HLA in healthy donors. Study results and limitations: Three chains tied to CMV proved CMV antigen-specific in vitro. The classifier, whose performance was assessed in both the original and validation cohorts, reportedly diagnosed cytomegalovirus status with high specificity and sensitivity. There were 150 to 200 TCR beta chains listed as cytomegalovirus-associated. While the bulk of TCR sequences proved rare, some public TCRs turned up in many donors.

TCRdb keeps only in-frame clones here, not all; method: immunoSEQ multiplex PCR. This table holds tens of thousands of clones, approximately 95% found once. This CDR3 comprises 13 residues. Germline assignment: CDR1 MNHEY and CDR2 SMNVEV (reference sequence). The junction had 4 bases not matched to a gene; V was cut back by 6 bases and J by 7 bases. Turning to this clone: Its antigen remains unidentified.

This receptor was obtained from a young woman in good health and CMV-seronegative. Material: PBMCs. The rearrangement uses TRBV27 and TRBJ2-1, with 9 bases aligning to TRBD2. The CDR3 DNA follows: TGTGCCAGCAGGGCGGGAGGGTTTAATGAGCAGTTCTTC. Amino acid sequence: CASRAGGFNEQFF.